This is a list of T cell receptor beta chains from one sample in a study of cytomegalovirus exposure and HLA in healthy donors. Data came from immunoSEQ multiplex PCR; TCRdb stores just in-frame clones and leaves some out. The sample carries 150,000 to 200,000 clones, roughly 83% recorded once. The sequencing sample was made of PBMCs. These receptors all come from a woman in her fifties or sixties in good health and CMV-seronegative. Each CDR3 is given with its conserved first and last residue. D genes are given only for firm matches. Rows may omit the clone size; those that give it use once, few, many or a size class.

d_gene: TRBD1; abundance: few; j_gene: TRBJ1-1; v_gene: TRBV7-2; CDR3aa: CASSSTGLGAFF; CDR3nt: TGTGCCAGCAGCTCGACAGGGTTGGGCGCTTTCTTT
d_gene: TRBD1; abundance: NA; j_gene: TRBJ1-1; v_gene: TRBV7-3; CDR3aa: CASSLEGPTGGAGKAFF; CDR3nt: TGTGCCAGCAGCCTCGAAGGACCGACAGGGGGCGCGGGAAAGGCTTTCTTT
d_gene: TRBD1; abundance: few; j_gene: TRBJ1-1; v_gene: TRBV2; CDR3aa: CARRRDRGSSEAFF; CDR3nt: TGTGCCAGACGCCGGGACAGGGGAAGTTCTGAAGCTTTCTTT
d_gene: TRBD1; abundance: NA; j_gene: TRBJ1-2; v_gene: TRBV27; CDR3aa: CASSWTGGYGYTF; CDR3nt: TGTGCCAGCAGTTGGACAGGGGGCTATGGCTACACCTTC
d_gene: NA; abundance: NA; j_gene: TRBJ1-1; v_gene: TRBV20-1; CDR3aa: CSFGSTFEAFF; CDR3nt: TGCAGTTTCGGGAGTACCTTTGAAGCTTTCTTT
d_gene: NA; abundance: NA; j_gene: TRBJ1-3; v_gene: TRBV4-3; CDR3aa: CASSQETGITGNTIYF; CDR3nt: TGCGCCAGCAGCCAAGAGACGGGGATCACTGGAAACACCATATATTTT
d_gene: NA; abundance: NA; j_gene: TRBJ1-1; v_gene: TRBV19; CDR3aa: CASSLYSGTEAFF; CDR3nt: TGTGCCAGTAGTCTATACAGTGGGACTGAAGCTTTCTTT
d_gene: NA; abundance: NA; j_gene: TRBJ1-1; v_gene: TRBV28; CDR3aa: CASSFSKRQMNTEAFF; CDR3nt: TGTGCCAGCAGTTTTTCGAAAAGACAAATGAACACTGAAGCTTTCTTT
d_gene: NA; abundance: NA; j_gene: TRBJ2-5; v_gene: TRBV5-1; CDR3aa: CASSLEGGRETQYF; CDR3nt: TGCGCCAGCAGCTTGGAGGGGGGGCGAGAGACCCAGTACTTC
d_gene: NA; abundance: NA; j_gene: TRBJ1-1; v_gene: TRBV19; CDR3aa: CASSMGLGGGRTSEAFF; CDR3nt: TGTGCCAGTAGTATGGGGTTGGGGGGTGGTAGGACTTCTGAAGCTTTCTTT
d_gene: NA; abundance: NA; j_gene: TRBJ1-3; v_gene: TRBV7-2; CDR3aa: CASNFIRAAGNTIYF; CDR3nt: TGTGCCAGCAACTTCATCAGGGCGGCTGGAAACACCATATATTTT
d_gene: NA; abundance: NA; j_gene: TRBJ1-1; v_gene: TRBV6-5; CDR3aa: CASSPGGSTEAFF; CDR3nt: TGTGCCAGCAGCCCCGGGGGATCCACTGAAGCTTTCTTT
d_gene: TRBD2; abundance: NA; j_gene: TRBJ2-7; v_gene: TRBV5-1; CDR3aa: CASSLVGGGGALYEQYF; CDR3nt: TGCGCCAGCAGCTTGGTAGGCGGCGGGGGGGCCCTCTACGAGCAGTACTTC
d_gene: NA; abundance: few; j_gene: TRBJ1-1; v_gene: TRBV27; CDR3aa: CASSFGWNTEAFF; CDR3nt: TGTGCCAGCAGTTTCGGGTGGAACACTGAAGCTTTCTTT
d_gene: NA; abundance: NA; j_gene: TRBJ1-1; v_gene: TRBV7-2; CDR3aa: CASSSPGGEAFF; CDR3nt: TGTGCCAGCAGCTCCCCCGGGGGTGAAGCTTTCTTT
d_gene: TRBD1; abundance: NA; j_gene: TRBJ2-2; v_gene: TRBV11-3; CDR3aa: CASSLTRTGRELFF; CDR3nt: TGTGCCAGCAGCTTAACACGGACAGGTCGGGAGCTGTTTTTT
d_gene: NA; abundance: once; j_gene: TRBJ2-7; v_gene: TRBV21-1; CDR3aa: CASSKSRKDTLWDEQYF; CDR3nt: TGTGCCAGCAGCAAAAGTCGGAAGGACACCCTTTGGGACGAGCAGTACTTC
d_gene: TRBD1; abundance: NA; j_gene: TRBJ1-5; v_gene: TRBV5-6; CDR3aa: CASSSWTGTYSNQPQHF; CDR3nt: TGTGCCAGCAGCTCATGGACAGGGACATATAGCAATCAGCCCCAGCATTTT
d_gene: NA; abundance: NA; j_gene: TRBJ2-5; v_gene: TRBV19; CDR3aa: CASSQGTSYQETQYF; CDR3nt: TGTGCCAGTAGCCAGGGGACCTCGTACCAAGAGACCCAGTACTTC
d_gene: NA; abundance: NA; j_gene: TRBJ2-7; v_gene: TRBV2; CDR3aa: CASGGVVEQYF; CDR3nt: TGTGCCAGCGGAGGGGTGGTCGAGCAGTACTTC
d_gene: TRBD1; abundance: NA; j_gene: TRBJ1-2; v_gene: TRBV2; CDR3aa: CASSEARRQGKHYGYTF; CDR3nt: TGTGCCAGCAGTGAAGCGCGGAGACAGGGGAAACACTATGGCTACACCTTC
d_gene: TRBD1; abundance: NA; j_gene: TRBJ1-3; v_gene: TRBV28; CDR3aa: CASSPPDRAGNTIYF; CDR3nt: TGTGCCAGCAGTCCCCCAGACAGGGCTGGAAACACCATATATTTT
d_gene: TRBD1; abundance: once; j_gene: TRBJ1-5; v_gene: TRBV15; CDR3aa: CATSRAWDREQPQHF; CDR3nt: TGTGCCACCAGCAGAGCCTGGGACAGGGAACAGCCCCAGCATTTT
d_gene: NA; abundance: NA; j_gene: TRBJ2-3; v_gene: TRBV9; CDR3aa: CASSVVPRGRTDTQYF; CDR3nt: TGTGCCAGCAGCGTAGTTCCAAGGGGAAGGACAGATACGCAGTATTTT
d_gene: NA; abundance: NA; j_gene: TRBJ2-1; v_gene: TRBV5-6; CDR3aa: CASTLKNNEQFF; CDR3nt: TGTGCCAGCACCCTTAAAAACAATGAGCAGTTCTTC
d_gene: NA; abundance: once; j_gene: TRBJ2-2; v_gene: TRBV9; CDR3aa: CASSVVSGNTGELFF; CDR3nt: TGTGCCAGCAGCGTAGTATCGGGGAACACCGGGGAGCTGTTTTTT
d_gene: TRBD2; abundance: NA; j_gene: TRBJ2-1; v_gene: TRBV15; CDR3aa: CATSRGASGGADNEQFF; CDR3nt: TGTGCCACCAGCAGAGGGGCTAGCGGGGGGGCCGACAATGAGCAGTTCTTC
d_gene: TRBD1; abundance: NA; j_gene: TRBJ1-2; v_gene: TRBV2; CDR3aa: CASRESKGAKGYTF; CDR3nt: TGTGCCAGCAGAGAATCGAAGGGGGCGAAGGGCTACACCTTC
d_gene: TRBD2; abundance: NA; j_gene: TRBJ2-1; v_gene: TRBV6-5; CDR3aa: CASSYSAGGNNEQFF; CDR3nt: TGTGCCAGCAGTTACTCGGCGGGGGGAAACAATGAGCAGTTCTTC
d_gene: TRBD1; abundance: few; j_gene: TRBJ1-5; v_gene: TRBV6-5; CDR3aa: CASRGQGNQPQHF; CDR3nt: TGTGCCAGCCGAGGACAGGGGAATCAGCCCCAGCATTTT
d_gene: TRBD2; abundance: once; j_gene: TRBJ2-2; v_gene: TRBV7-3; CDR3aa: CASSYQRTSGAIGELFF; CDR3nt: TGTGCCAGCAGCTACCAACGGACTAGCGGGGCGATCGGGGAGCTGTTTTTT
d_gene: TRBD2; abundance: few; j_gene: TRBJ2-2; v_gene: TRBV5-4; CDR3aa: CASSSERGGPAGELFF; CDR3nt: TGTGCCAGCAGCTCGGAACGGGGGGGCCCCGCCGGGGAGCTGTTTTTT
d_gene: TRBD1; abundance: NA; j_gene: TRBJ2-7; v_gene: TRBV5-1; CDR3aa: CASSGAQGELSYEQYF; CDR3nt: TGCGCCAGCAGCGGAGCCCAGGGGGAACTCTCCTACGAGCAGTACTTC
d_gene: TRBD2; abundance: once; j_gene: TRBJ2-7; v_gene: TRBV28; CDR3aa: CASRAPTSGASYEQYF; CDR3nt: TGTGCCAGCAGGGCCCCGACTAGCGGGGCCTCCTACGAGCAGTACTTC
d_gene: NA; abundance: NA; j_gene: TRBJ1-1; v_gene: TRBV7-6; CDR3aa: CASSFGGGNTEAFF; CDR3nt: TGTGCCAGCAGCTTCGGCGGGGGGAACACTGAAGCTTTCTTT
d_gene: NA; abundance: NA; j_gene: TRBJ2-2; v_gene: TRBV28; CDR3aa: CASTPYGRQTGELFF; CDR3nt: TGTGCCAGCACTCCTTATGGCAGGCAAACCGGGGAGCTGTTTTTT
d_gene: TRBD2; abundance: NA; j_gene: TRBJ2-7; v_gene: TRBV7-2; CDR3aa: CASSLEGLAVYEQYF; CDR3nt: TGTGCCAGCAGCTTAGAAGGTCTAGCGGTCTACGAGCAGTACTTC
d_gene: NA; abundance: NA; j_gene: TRBJ2-1; v_gene: TRBV5-1; CDR3aa: CASSLGGIYNEQFF; CDR3nt: TGCGCCAGCAGCTTGGGCGGGATCTACAATGAGCAGTTCTTC
d_gene: NA; abundance: NA; j_gene: TRBJ2-7; v_gene: TRBV6-5; CDR3aa: CASEQAWGEQYF; CDR3nt: TGTGCCAGCGAACAGGCCTGGGGCGAGCAGTACTTC
d_gene: NA; abundance: few; j_gene: TRBJ2-5; v_gene: TRBV4-3; CDR3aa: CASSQDWSLDLQYF; CDR3nt: TGCGCCAGCAGCCAAGATTGGTCCCTGGACTTACAGTACTTC